The 17 T cell receptor beta chains below come from one sample, sequenced in a study of early T cells in non-severe SARS-CoV-2 infection. TCRdb fed the 5' RACE reads into MiXCR, producing one record per CDR3 protein. Of approximately 60,000 distinct CDR3 sequences listed, roughly 9% are singletons. Sequencing was performed on whole blood, taken at baseline. These receptors originate from an adult who was a healthcare worker with PCR-confirmed SARS-CoV-2 infection or an uninfected control (not recorded which).

V and J are TRBV7-9 and TRBJ1-1; D perhaps matches TRBD1 (6 bases). Trimming pared 3 bases from V and 10 bases from J, leaving 18 bases between. The length of the CDR3 is 14 residues. Per the germline V gene, CDR1 is SEHNR and CDR2 is FQNEAQ (reference sequence). The DNA for the CDR3 is TGTGCCAGCAGCTTGGACAGAGGCCACCGTGGAGCTTTCTTT. This sequence encodes CASSLDRGHRGAFF.

This clonotype was counted ten times or more. The J gene is TRBJ1-1, the V gene TRBV7-6, with D perhaps matching TRBD1 (6 bases). The CDR3 loop spans 12 amino acids. The germline V and J ends were trimmed by 1 base and 8 bases, with 8 bases remaining between them. Germline CDR1 reads SGHVS; CDR2 reads FNYEAQ. The CDR3 nucleotides read TGTGCCAGCAGCTTAGGGGGGGGCGAAGCTTTCTTT. Protein: CASSLGGGEAFF. Filled out from reference TRBV7-6 and TRBJ1-1, the complete variable domain reads GAGVSQSPRYKVTKRGQDVALRCDPISGHVSLYWYRQALGQGPEFLTYFNYEAQQDKSGLPNDRFSAERPEGSISTLTIQRTEQRDSAMYRCASSLGGGEAFFGQGTRLTVV.

The rearrangement uses TRBV19 and TRBJ1-5; possibly TRBD1 for D (5 bases). V lost 8 bases and J lost 7, with 15 bases in between. The CDR3 consists of 13 residues. Germline V CDR1 and CDR2: LNHDA, SQIVND (reference sequence). The CDR3 DNA reads as TGTGCCAGTTCCCAGGCTGGGGGACAGCCCCAGCATTTT. Translating gives CASSQAGGQPQHF.

This clonotype turned up a few times. The rearrangement joins TRBV19 to TRBJ2-1; 16 bases line up with TRBD2. In germline, CDR1 is LNHDA, CDR2 SQIVND (reference sequence). CDR3 length: 17 residues. V trimming: 6 bases; J trimming: 6 bases; junction bases outside the gene matches: 8. The CDR3 region is CASSGGLAGGFGNEQFF. The CDR3 DNA reads TGTGCCAGTAGCGGGGGACTAGCGGGAGGGTTTGGCAATGAGCAGTTCTTC.

CDR3 amino acids: CASSRDRLNSPLHF. The CDR3 DNA sequence: TGCGCCAGCAGCCGGGACCGGCTTAATTCACCCCTCCACTTT. The chain employs TRBV10-2 and TRBJ1-6; possibly TRBD1 for D (5 bases). The length of the CDR3 is 14 residues. V was pared by 6 bases and J by 6 bases, with 12 bases between. Looked up from germline, CDR1 is WSHSY and CDR2 is SAAADI.

This clonotype was picked up many times. The chain has TRBV20-1 and TRBJ2-1, with 9 bases fitting TRBD2. There are 16 residues in the CDR3. Germline V gene sequence: CDR1 DFQATT, CDR2 SNEGSKA (reference sequence). V shed 0 bases, J shed 1 base, and the junction held 4 bases outside the gene matches. The CDR3 reads CSARESSGGSYNEQFF. The CDR3, as DNA: TGCAGTGCTAGAGAATCAAGCGGGGGGTCCTACAATGAGCAGTTCTTC.

This clonotype was seen many times. The CDR3 loop reads CASSSRGRHGTDTQYF. Written as DNA, the CDR3 is TGTGCCAGCAGCTCCCGGGGCCGCCACGGCACAGATACGCAGTATTTT. This chain links TRBV7-6 with TRBJ2-3; D assignment may be TRBD1 or TRBD2 (5 bases each). The CDR3 runs to 16 residues. Deletions cut 4 bases from V and 1 base from J, with 15 bases between. CDR1 SGHVS and CDR2 FNYEAQ come from the germline V gene.

In its sample, this clonotype was seen a few times. This chain links TRBV11-2 with TRBJ1-2, with D uncertain. The CDR3 runs to 14 residues. Between the trimmed V and J ends, which lost 2 bases and 3 bases, there was a span of 10 bases. CDR1 and CDR2 (germline): SGHAT, FQNNGV. The DNA for the CDR3 is TGTGCCAGCAGCTTATTGGATTCGCACTATGGCTACACCTTC. Its protein product is CASSLLDSHYGYTF.

V usage is TRBV20-1 and J usage is TRBJ2-1, with D unresolved. Germline assignment: CDR1 DFQATT and CDR2 SNEGSKA (reference sequence). The CDR3 is 12 amino acids. V was pared by 4 bases and J by 6 bases, with 10 bases between. CDR3 sequence reads: CSAIVTFNEQFF. CDR3 nucleotides: TGCAGTGCTATAGTCACTTTCAATGAGCAGTTCTTC.

In its sample, this clonotype was seen a few times. The chain links TRBV7-2 to TRBJ2-7, with a weak D call TRBD2 (6 bases). Germline loops: CDR1 SGHTA, CDR2 FQGNSA. Trimming pared 5 bases from V and 4 bases from J, leaving 12 bases between. The CDR3 consists of 13 residues. CDR3 sequence reads: CASSAAGGYEQYF. CDR3 nucleotide sequence: TGTGCCAGCAGCGCCGCTGGGGGGTACGAGCAGTACTTC.

This sequence joins TRBV6-1 and TRBJ2-3; D unresolved. CDR1 is MNHNS and CDR2 is SASEGT in the germline V gene. CDR3 length: 13 amino acids. V lost 8 bases to trimming and J lost 1 base, with 10 bases between them. Here the CDR3 reads CASRHKGTDTQYF. The CDR3 region has the DNA TGTGCCAGCCGTCATAAGGGCACAGATACGCAGTATTTT.

This clonotype was seen ten or more times. V and J are TRBV7-3 and TRBJ2-6, with 7 bases identical to TRBD1. Germline V lookup: CDR1 SGHTA, CDR2 FQGTGA. V gave up 5 bases and J gave up 0 bases; unmatched junction bases: 10. CDR3 length: 18 amino acids. Written as DNA, the CDR3 is TGTGCCAGCAGCATGGACAGGCTCCAGCTCTCTGGGGCCAACGTCCTGACTTTC. This gives the protein CASSMDRLQLSGANVLTF. The variable domain in full, with the rest retrieved from reference TRBV7-3 and TRBJ2-6, is GAGVSQTPSNKVTEKGKYVELRCDPISGHTALYWYRQSLGQGPEFLIYFQGTGAADDSGLPNDRFFAVRPEGSVSTLKIQRTERGDSAVYLCASSMDRLQLSGANVLTFGAGSRLTVL.

There are a few counts of this clonotype. The V call is TRBV20-1, the J call TRBJ1-2, with 8 positions matching TRBD1. Germline V gives CDR1 DFQATT, CDR2 SNEGSKA (reference sequence). Unmatched junction bases numbered 4, after V lost 0 bases and J lost 4 bases. The CDR3 is 14 residues long. The DNA for the CDR3 is TGCAGTGCTAGAGATCACCAGGGGGCCTATGGCTACACCTTC. Translated, it gives CSARDHQGAYGYTF.

This clonotype was detected many times. This chain joins TRBV6-2 or TRBV6-3 and TRBJ2-7; no firm D call. This CDR3 is 11 amino acids long. The germline CDR1 and CDR2 sequences are MNHEY and SVGEGT. With 7 bases removed from V and 5 bases from J, the gap between germline ends came to 9 bases. The DNA for the CDR3 is TGTGCCAGCACCCGTGGGCACGAGCAGTACTTC. As protein: CASTRGHEQYF.

V is TRBV6-5 and J is TRBJ1-1; D gene unclear. Between the trimmed V and J ends, which lost 0 bases and 1 base, there was a span of 6 bases. The CDR3 has 14 residues. The germline V gene encodes CDR1 MNHEY and CDR2 SVGAGI. The CDR3 loop reads CASSYSTGNTEAFF. CDR3 nucleotide sequence: TGTGCCAGCAGTTACTCGACGGGGAACACTGAAGCTTTCTTT.

The sample holds a few counts of this clonotype. The chain links TRBV19 to TRBJ2-1; D is unresolved. Trimming took off 6 bases at V and 5 bases at J, with 11 bases between the two ends. In germline, CDR1 is LNHDA, CDR2 SQIVND (reference sequence). This CDR3 has 13 residues. The CDR3 spells CASSLRRHNEQFF. The CDR3 DNA follows: TGTGCCAGTAGCCTCCGTAGACACAATGAGCAGTTCTTC. The full variable domain, rest sourced from reference TRBV19 and TRBJ2-1, is DGGITQSPKYLFRKEGQNVTLSCEQNLNHDAMYWYRQDPGQGLRLIYYSQIVNDFQKGDIAEGYSVSREKKESFPLTVTSAQKNPTAFYLCASSLRRHNEQFFGPGTRLTVL.

This clonotype was observed a handful of times. The chain joins TRBV6-1 to TRBJ1-1, with D perhaps TRBD1 (5 bases). The germline V gene has CDR1 MNHNS and CDR2 SASEGT. CDR3 length: 13 residues. V was shortened by 7 bases and J by 4 bases, with 13 bases between the two germline ends. Here the CDR3 DNA reads TGTGCCAGCAACGGGGGACGGGCCACTGAAGCTTTCTTT. Its protein is CASNGGRATEAFF.